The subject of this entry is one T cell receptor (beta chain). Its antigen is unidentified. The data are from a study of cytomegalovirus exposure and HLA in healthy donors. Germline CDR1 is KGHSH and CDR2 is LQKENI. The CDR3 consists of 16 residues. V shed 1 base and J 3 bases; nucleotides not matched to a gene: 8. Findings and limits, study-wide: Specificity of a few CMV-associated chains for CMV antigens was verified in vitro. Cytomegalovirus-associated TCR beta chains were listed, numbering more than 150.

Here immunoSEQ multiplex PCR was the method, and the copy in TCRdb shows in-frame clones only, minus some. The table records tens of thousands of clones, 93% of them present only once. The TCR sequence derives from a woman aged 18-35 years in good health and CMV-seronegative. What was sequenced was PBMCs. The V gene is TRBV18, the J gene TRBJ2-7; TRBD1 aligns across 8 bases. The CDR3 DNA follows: TGTGCCAGCTCACCACTCGGGACAGGCCCAGGCTACGAGCAGTACGTC. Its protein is CASSPLGTGPGYEQYV.